Presented here are 6 T cell receptor beta chains from one specimen sequenced in a study of cytomegalovirus exposure and HLA in healthy donors. Use of 60 Vbeta and 13 Jbeta primers characterized the PCR. Repertoires were generated with immunoSEQ multiplex PCR, while TCRdb's copy carries only in-frame clones and drops some. The sample includes roughly 160,000 clones, around 84% seen only once; the top ten take more than 7%. Specimen: PBMCs. These receptors were obtained from a male donor in good health and CMV-seropositive.

The chain is built from TRBV28 and TRBJ1-3, with D perhaps matching TRBD1 (6 bases). V shed 6 bases and J shed 3 bases, with 9 bases lying between them. This CDR3 contains 13 residues. Germline CDR1 and CDR2: MDHEN and SYDVKM. CDR3 in DNA: TGTGCCAGCAGCCCAGGGGTTGGAAACACCATATATTTT. This gives the protein CASSPGVGNTIYF.

The chain recombines TRBV25-1 with TRBJ2-3; no firm D call. The germline gives CDR1 MGHDK, CDR2 SYGVNS. V was shortened by 5 bases and J by 1 base, with 13 bases between the two germline ends. This CDR3 is 15 amino acids long. CDR3 bases: TGTGCCAGCAGTTCCTCGACTTCTCGCACAGATACGCAGTATTTT. The encoded protein is CASSSSTSRTDTQYF.

The gene calls are TRBV19 and TRBJ2-3, with 9 bases aligning to TRBD2. V dropped 10 bases and J dropped 3; count of bases not matched to a gene: 11. The CDR3 sequence is 15 residues long. From germline, CDR1 is LNHDA and CDR2 SQIVND (reference sequence). The CDR3 loop is CATNSGTSLTDTQYF. Here the CDR3 DNA reads TGTGCCACCAACTCCGGGACTAGCTTGACAGATACGCAGTATTTT. Full variable domain (rest looked up from reference TRBV19 and TRBJ2-3): DGGITQSPKYLFRKEGQNVTLSCEQNLNHDAMYWYRQDPGQGLRLIYYSQIVNDFQKGDIAEGYSVSREKKESFPLTVTSAQKNPTAFYLCATNSGTSLTDTQYFGPGTRLTVL.

This clone has more than one count but fewer than ten. This sequence joins TRBV5-1 and TRBJ2-5; 9 positions match TRBD2. The V gene end was trimmed by 0 bases and the J gene end by 0 bases; junction bases not matched to a gene: 6. Germline V gene lookup returns CDR1 SGHRS and CDR2 YFSETQ. This CDR3 region has 17 residues. In DNA, the CDR3 is TGCGCCAGCAGCTTGGGGGACGGCGGGGGGGACCAAGAGACCCAGTACTTC. It specifies CASSLGDGGGDQETQYF.

The chain recombines TRBV6-5 with TRBJ2-3, with D possibly TRBD1 on 6 matching bases. The CDR3 covers 16 residues. V was pared by 0 bases and J by 2 bases, with 12 bases between. Germline values: CDR1 MNHEY, CDR2 SVGAGI. The DNA of the CDR3 is TGTGCCAGCAGTTACTCGCCAGGGGCGCCCACAGATACGCAGTATTTT. Protein sequence: CASSYSPGAPTDTQYF.

This clone was seen a handful of times. The V and J genes are TRBV5-4 and TRBJ1-4, with TRBD1 identical over 8 bases. The CDR3 length is 17 residues. Germline V gene data show CDR1 as SGHNT and CDR2 as YYREEE (reference sequence). The junction had 11 bases not matched to a gene; V was cut back by 4 bases and J by 3 bases. CDR3 amino acids: CASSNNRGSSANEKLFF. CDR3 nucleotide sequence: TGTGCCAGCAGCAATAACAGGGGGAGTTCGGCTAATGAAAAACTGTTTTTT.